This T cell receptor beta chain was sequenced for a study of beta chain features in type 1 diabetes. Turning to the study itself: Across every sample, around 110,000,000 sorted cells were examined in total.

Germline trimming cut 0 bases from V and 0 bases from J; bases unmatched to any gene: 2. Looked up from germline, CDR1 is SGDLS and CDR2 is YYNGEE. The CDR3 has 16 amino acids. Expressed TCRB transcripts got sequenced, as all isolated RNA was reverse transcribed. Millions of reads were obtained on average from naive, central memory and regulatory T cell samples. Generated by immunoSEQ multiplex PCR, the TCRdb table keeps only in-frame clones and is missing some. Of around 250,000 clones listed, 20% to 25% were seen once; the top ten hold about 0.011%. CD45RO/CCR7/CD25/CD127/CD95/CD27 sorting isolated CD4+ naive, central memory, regulatory and stem cell-like memory cells. Study outcomes and limitations: Moderate but significant shortening of TCRB CDR3s was recorded in all four CD4+ subsets from Type 1 diabetes patients. Compared to healthy donors, patients appeared to have naive, central memory and Treg TCRB repertoires that were more alike.

Regarding this clone: Its matching antigen is unknown.

This chain joins TRBV9 and TRBJ2-2; 7 bases are shared with TRBD2. The sample comprised naive CD4+ T cells from blood. This TCR was sampled from a woman in her 30s with type 1 diabetes. CDR3 DNA sequence: TGTGCCAGCAGCGTAGCGGGAGGCTCGAACACCGGGGAGCTGTTTTTT. Translated, it gives CASSVAGGSNTGELFF.